This record covers a single T cell receptor beta chain. Its antigen is still unknown. The CDR3 extends over 12 amino acids. CDR1 is MNHNY and CDR2 is SVGAGI in the germline V gene (reference sequence). With 6 bases clipped from V and 5 bases from J, the junction kept 0 bases outside the gene matches. After isolation, RNA underwent reverse transcription to generate cDNA as the sequencing template. Profiled with immunoSEQ multiplex PCR; TCRdb holds only in-frame clones, not every one. The sample yields more than 95,000 clones, 55% to 70% seen once. PBMCs served as the source from which CD4+ and CD8+ T cells were sorted. The data were taken from a study of CD8+ T cells in alopecia areata. General observations from the study: Normal skin's resident alphabeta T cells are sequenced alongside lesional scalp T cells. Lesional scalp, notably in alopecia totalis/universalis, had clonality above that of normal scalp. Unlike in mice, where it was clearer, TCR sharing across patients was less clear, possibly HLA-related.

The source is a human donor in good health. The source material was CD4+ T cells sorted from blood. The chain uses TRBV6-6 and TRBJ1-1; 10 bases match TRBD1. The CDR3 loop reads CASRGQGTEAFF. As DNA, the CDR3 is TGTGCCAGCAGGGGACAGGGGACTGAAGCTTTCTTT.